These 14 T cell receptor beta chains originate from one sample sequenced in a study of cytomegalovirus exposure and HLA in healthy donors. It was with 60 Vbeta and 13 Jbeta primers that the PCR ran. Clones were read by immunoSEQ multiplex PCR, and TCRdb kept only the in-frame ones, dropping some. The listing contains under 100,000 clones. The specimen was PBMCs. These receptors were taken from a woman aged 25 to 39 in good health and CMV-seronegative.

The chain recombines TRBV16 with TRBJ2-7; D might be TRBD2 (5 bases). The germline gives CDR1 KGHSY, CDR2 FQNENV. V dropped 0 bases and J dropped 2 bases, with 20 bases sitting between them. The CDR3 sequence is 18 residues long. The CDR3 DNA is TGTGCCAGCAGCCAATCGGACTCTATCGACTCTGTACCCTACGAGCAGTACTTC. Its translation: CASSQSDSIDSVPYEQYF.

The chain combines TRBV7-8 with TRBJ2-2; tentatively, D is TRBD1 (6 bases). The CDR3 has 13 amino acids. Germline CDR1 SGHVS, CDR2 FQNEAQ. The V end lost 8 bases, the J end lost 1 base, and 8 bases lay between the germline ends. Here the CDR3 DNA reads TGTGCCAGCGGGGGCGTGAACACCGGGGAGCTGTTTTTT. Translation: CASGGVNTGELFF.

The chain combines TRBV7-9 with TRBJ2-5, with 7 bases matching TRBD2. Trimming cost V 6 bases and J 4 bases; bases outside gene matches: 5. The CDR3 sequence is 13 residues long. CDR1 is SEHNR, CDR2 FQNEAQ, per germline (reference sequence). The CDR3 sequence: CASSSSGAETQYF. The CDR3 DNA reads TGTGCCAGCAGTTCCAGCGGGGCAGAGACCCAGTACTTC.

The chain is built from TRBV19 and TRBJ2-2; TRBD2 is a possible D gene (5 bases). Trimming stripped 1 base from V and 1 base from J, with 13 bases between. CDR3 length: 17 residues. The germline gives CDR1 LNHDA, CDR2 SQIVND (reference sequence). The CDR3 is CASSIGPSRMNTGELFF. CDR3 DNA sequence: TGTGCCAGTAGTATAGGGCCTAGCAGAATGAACACCGGGGAGCTGTTTTTT.

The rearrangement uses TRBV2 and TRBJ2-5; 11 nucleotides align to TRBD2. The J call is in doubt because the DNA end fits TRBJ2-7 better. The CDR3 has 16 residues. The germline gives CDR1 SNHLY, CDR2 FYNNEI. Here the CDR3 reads CASSEWGSGGGHEQYF. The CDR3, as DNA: TGTGCCAGCAGTGAATGGGGTAGCGGGGGGGGCCACGAGCAGTACTTC.

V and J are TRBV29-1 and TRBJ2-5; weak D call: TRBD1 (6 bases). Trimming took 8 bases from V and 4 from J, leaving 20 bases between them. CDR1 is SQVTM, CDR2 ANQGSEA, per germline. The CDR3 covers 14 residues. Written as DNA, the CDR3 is TGCAGCACCCCCTTCCGGGACAACGGAGAGACCCAGTACTTC. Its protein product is CSTPFRDNGETQYF.

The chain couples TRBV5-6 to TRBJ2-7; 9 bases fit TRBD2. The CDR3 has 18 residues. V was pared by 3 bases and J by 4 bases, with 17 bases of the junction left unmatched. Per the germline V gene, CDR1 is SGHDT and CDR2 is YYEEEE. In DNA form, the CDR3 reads TGTGCCAGCAGCTCGAGTCCAACAGGACTAGCGCCGTCGTACGAGCAGTACTTC. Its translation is CASSSSPTGLAPSYEQYF.

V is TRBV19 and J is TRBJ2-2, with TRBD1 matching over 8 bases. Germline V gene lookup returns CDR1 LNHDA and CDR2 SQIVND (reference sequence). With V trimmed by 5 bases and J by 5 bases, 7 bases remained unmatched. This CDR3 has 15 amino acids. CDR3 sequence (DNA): TGTGCCAGTAGTTTACGGACAGGGAATACCGGGGAGCTGTTTTTT. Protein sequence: CASSLRTGNTGELFF.

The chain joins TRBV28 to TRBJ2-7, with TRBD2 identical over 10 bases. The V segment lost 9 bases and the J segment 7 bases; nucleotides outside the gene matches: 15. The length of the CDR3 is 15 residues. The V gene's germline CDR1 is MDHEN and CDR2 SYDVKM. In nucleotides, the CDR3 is TGTGCCAGTACGGGGCCTAGCGGGAGACTTGGTGAGCAGTACTTC. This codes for CASTGPSGRLGEQYF.

CDR3 in amino acids: CASSGIASGTEAFF. In nucleotides, the CDR3 is TGTGCCAGCAGCGGAATCGCAAGCGGCACTGAAGCTTTCTTT. This sequence joins TRBV9 and TRBJ1-1, with D hard to call. Germline V gene data show CDR1 as SGDLS and CDR2 as YYNGEE. CDR3 length equals 14 residues. Trimming left V 3 bases short and J 4 bases short, with 13 bases between.

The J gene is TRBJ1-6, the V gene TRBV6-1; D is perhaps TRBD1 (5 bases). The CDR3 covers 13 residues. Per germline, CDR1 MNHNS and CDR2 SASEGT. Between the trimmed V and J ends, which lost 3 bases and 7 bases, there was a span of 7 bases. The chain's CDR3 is CASSDQGNSPLHF. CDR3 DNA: TGTGCCAGCAGTGACCAGGGCAATTCACCCCTCCACTTT.

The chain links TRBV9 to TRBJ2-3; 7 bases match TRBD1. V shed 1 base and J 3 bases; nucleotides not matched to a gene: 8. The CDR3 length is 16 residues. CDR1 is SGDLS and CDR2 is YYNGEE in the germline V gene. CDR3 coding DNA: TGTGCCAGCAGCGTATCTCCAGGGGGAAGAACAGATACGCAGTATTTT. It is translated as CASSVSPGGRTDTQYF.

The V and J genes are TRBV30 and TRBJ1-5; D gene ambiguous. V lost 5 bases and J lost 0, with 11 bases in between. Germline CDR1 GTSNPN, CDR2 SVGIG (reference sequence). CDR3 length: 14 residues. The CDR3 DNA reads TGTGCCTGGGGTCCCCAGATTAGCAATCAGCCCCAGCATTTT. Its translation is CAWGPQISNQPQHF.

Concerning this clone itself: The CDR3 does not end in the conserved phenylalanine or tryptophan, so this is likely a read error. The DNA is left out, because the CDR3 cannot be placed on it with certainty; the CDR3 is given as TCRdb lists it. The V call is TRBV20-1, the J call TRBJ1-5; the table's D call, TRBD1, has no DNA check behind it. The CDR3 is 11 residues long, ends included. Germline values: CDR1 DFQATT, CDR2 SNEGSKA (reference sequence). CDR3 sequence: CSARGSWGTGV.